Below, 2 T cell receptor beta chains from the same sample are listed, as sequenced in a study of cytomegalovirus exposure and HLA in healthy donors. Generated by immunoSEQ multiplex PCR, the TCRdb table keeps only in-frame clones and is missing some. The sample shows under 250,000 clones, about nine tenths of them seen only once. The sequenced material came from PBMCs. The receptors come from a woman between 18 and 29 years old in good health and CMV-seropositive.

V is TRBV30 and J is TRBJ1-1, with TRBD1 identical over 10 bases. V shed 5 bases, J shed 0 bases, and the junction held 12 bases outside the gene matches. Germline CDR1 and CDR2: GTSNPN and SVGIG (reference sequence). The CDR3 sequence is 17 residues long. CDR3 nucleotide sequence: TGTGCCTGGTGGCATCCCGACAGGGGGCCCATGAACACTGAAGCTTTCTTT. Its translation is CAWWHPDRGPMNTEAFF.

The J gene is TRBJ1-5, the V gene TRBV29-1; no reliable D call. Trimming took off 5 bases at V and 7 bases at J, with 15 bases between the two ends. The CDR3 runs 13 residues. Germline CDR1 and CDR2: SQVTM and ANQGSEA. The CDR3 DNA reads TGCAGCGTTTCGGAGGGTTTCGGCCAGCCCCAGCATTTT. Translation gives CSVSEGFGQPQHF. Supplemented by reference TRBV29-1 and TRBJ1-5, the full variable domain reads SAVISQKPSRDICQRGTSLTIQCQVDSQVTMMFWYRQQPGQSLTLIATANQGSEATYESGFVIDKFPISRPNLTFSTLTVSNMSPEDSSIYLCSVSEGFGQPQHFGDGTRLSIL.